These T cell receptor beta chains were read from a single sample in a study of T cell clones after liver transplantation. The table came from immunoSEQ multiplex PCR; TCRdb's copy has only in-frame clones and leaves some out. In the table there are some 110,000 clones, 90% of which are singletons. The material was CD4+ T cells from blood, obtained 12 months after liver transplant. These TCRs come from a human patient who received a liver transplant. The graft donor may account for some of the T cells. CDR3s include the opening cysteine and the closing phenylalanine or tryptophan. Not all rows give a size; the values are once, few, many and, for expanded clones, a class.

j_call clone_size v_call cdr3_aa
TRBJ1-2 . TRBV5-1 CASSLRGSDGYTF
TRBJ2-1 . TRBV11-2 CASSGRTSGWQLDGEQFF
TRBJ1-1 . TRBV5-1 CASIGEWNTEAFF
TRBJ2-7 . TRBV18 CASSSGQPLGEQYF
TRBJ1-2 . TRBV7-8 CASSPDRDYGYTF
TRBJ1-1 . TRBV5-1 CASSLATGNTEAFF
TRBJ2-1 . TRBV2 CASSGRQGGTDEQFF
TRBJ1-4 . TRBV9 CASTLVEGGWWTNEKLFF
TRBJ2-1 . TRBV15 CATSRGTGQGRNEQFF
TRBJ2-5 . TRBV4-3 CASSQGRAVTQYF
TRBJ1-1 . TRBV5-6 CASSPGRVFTEAFF
TRBJ2-6 . TRBV5-8 CASSLTGPQRRANVLTF
TRBJ2-5 . TRBV11-3 CASSLDRGRQETQYF
TRBJ2-7 once TRBV5-1 CASSLGDSGTGDEQYF
TRBJ2-7 once TRBV7-8 CASSKLAGAYEQYF
TRBJ2-7 . TRBV6-5 CASREGLVYEQYF
TRBJ2-5 . TRBV14 CASSQDETQYF